This entry concerns a single T cell receptor (beta chain). Its antigen is as yet unknown. A read error may explain this, as a much larger clone is one base away. The iRepertoire nested amplicon-rescue multiplex PCR amplified TCR alpha and beta CDR3s from RNA. Via MiXCR, TCRdb re-called the multiplex PCR reads, giving one row per CDR3 protein. The data show about 130,000 distinct CDR3 sequences, roughly a quarter seen once. The data derive from a study of glioma-infiltrating T cells. General study points: Gliomas, especially low-grade, showed above-expected tissue-blood divergence; non-neoplastic patients showed below.

CDR1 is MDHEN and CDR2 is SYDVKM in the germline V gene. This CDR3 contains 12 residues. The rearrangement uses TRBV28 and TRBJ1-5, with unresolved D. The TCR was taken from a human donor with low-grade glioma or glioblastoma, undergoing nonglioma brain surgery, or in good health (not recorded which). The sample consisted of glioma tissue, nonneoplastic brain tissue, or PBMCs (not recorded which). CDR3 region: CASSFPDQPQRF. In nucleotides, the CDR3 is TGTGCCAGCAGTTTCCCCGATCAGCCCCAGCGTTTT.